This passage covers 32 T cell receptor beta chains from one sample sequenced in a study of T cells in localized non-small cell lung cancer. Clones were read by immunoSEQ multiplex PCR, and TCRdb kept only the in-frame ones, dropping some. The sample includes 15,000 to 20,000 clones, 75% to 90% seen only once; the top ten take roughly 9%. This material consisted of peripheral blood, taken before any cancer treatment. The receptors were sampled from a man aged 35-69 years with stage I lung adenocarcinoma.

The chain has TRBV7-9 and TRBJ2-5; no definite D call. CDR3 size: 12 residues. V lost 8 bases and J 0 bases, leaving 7 bases between the germline ends. Germline CDR1 reads SEHNR; CDR2 reads FQNEAQ (reference sequence). The CDR3 DNA reads TGTGCCAGCGAAACAGACCAAGAGACCCAGTACTTC. As protein: CASETDQETQYF.

This CDR3 reads CASSLADSYGYTF. The CDR3 DNA is TGCGCCAGCAGCTTGGCGGATTCCTATGGCTACACCTTC. V gene TRBV5-1 combines with J gene TRBJ1-2, with no clear D. Germline V gene lookup returns CDR1 SGHRS and CDR2 YFSETQ. The CDR3 contains 13 residues. V lost 0 bases to trimming and J lost 4 bases, with 7 bases between them.

The chain uses TRBV6-1 and TRBJ2-1; D gene ambiguous. CDR3 size: 16 residues. The V and J ends lost 1 base and 2 bases respectively, with 12 bases between them. Germline CDR1 reads MNHNS; CDR2 reads SASEGT. The CDR3 loop reads CASSEEVRPPYNEQFF. As DNA, the CDR3 is TGTGCCAGCAGTGAAGAGGTCCGTCCCCCCTACAATGAGCAGTTCTTC.

V usage is TRBV19 and J usage is TRBJ2-1; D ambiguous. The CDR3 has 13 residues. Germline V lookup: CDR1 LNHDA, CDR2 SQIVND (reference sequence). Trimming stripped 4 bases from V and 8 bases from J, with 12 bases between. The CDR3 DNA is TGTGCCAGTAGTACCACTGTCGAGGATGAGCAGTTCTTC. It codes for CASSTTVEDEQFF.

The rearrangement uses TRBV14 and TRBJ1-1; D remains unclear. The germline V and J ends were trimmed by 4 bases and 7 bases, with 13 bases remaining between them. The CDR3 sequence is 13 residues long. In germline, CDR1 is SGHDN, CDR2 FVKESK. The CDR3: CASSLVSGGEAFF. The CDR3 nucleotides read TGTGCCAGCAGCCTAGTCTCTGGCGGTGAAGCTTTCTTT. The full variable domain, completed using reference TRBV14 and TRBJ1-1, is EAGVTQFPSHSVIEKGQTVTLRCDPISGHDNLYWYRRVMGKEIKFLLHFVKESKQDESGMPNNRFLAERTGGTYSTLKVQPAELEDSGVYFCASSLVSGGEAFFGQGTRLTVV.

The chain joins TRBV5-4 to TRBJ2-2; D unresolved. Trimming stripped 0 bases from V and 7 bases from J, with 10 bases between. The CDR3 is made up of 14 amino acids. Germline lookup yields CDR1 SGHNT and CDR2 YYREEE (reference sequence). The DNA of the CDR3 is TGTGCCAGCAGCTTGGCCCGAACGGGCGGGGAGCTGTTTTTT. As protein: CASSLARTGGELFF. Combining the CDR3 with reference TRBV5-4 and TRBJ2-2 gives the whole variable domain ETGVTQSPTHLIKTRGQQVTLRCSSQSGHNTVSWYQQALGQGPQFIFQYYREEENGRGNFPPRFSGLQFPNYSSELNVNALELDDSALYLCASSLARTGGELFFGEGSRLTVL.

The chain carries TRBV4-2 and TRBJ1-1, with 8 bases lining up with TRBD1. The V gene end was trimmed by 8 bases and the J gene end by 1 base; junction bases not matched to a gene: 3. The CDR3 spans 13 residues. Germline-derived CDR1 and CDR2 are LGHNA and YNFKEQ. The CDR3 protein is CASSRGPNTEAFF. The CDR3 bases are TGTGCCAGCTCCAGGGGGCCGAACACTGAAGCTTTCTTT.

The chain employs TRBV10-1 and TRBJ2-6, with 9 bases aligning to TRBD1. Germline trimming cut 4 bases from V and 3 bases from J; bases unmatched to any gene: 7. Germline values: CDR1 WNHNN, CDR2 SYGVQD (reference sequence). This CDR3 has 17 residues. The chain's CDR3 is CASSGGQGVGGANVLTF. CDR3 DNA: TGCGCCAGCAGTGGGGGACAGGGAGTTGGTGGGGCCAACGTCCTGACTTTC.

This chain connects TRBV10-3 to TRBJ2-1; perhaps TRBD1 as D (6 bases). Trimming stripped 0 bases from V and 6 bases from J, with 9 bases between. The germline CDR1 and CDR2 sequences are ENHRY and SYGVKD. There are 14 residues in the CDR3. The CDR3 region is CAISESGTSNEQFF. The DNA of the CDR3 is TGTGCCATCAGTGAGTCAGGGACATCCAATGAGCAGTTCTTC.

The V gene is TRBV29-1, the J gene TRBJ1-2; possibly TRBD1 for D (5 bases). The CDR3 is 13 amino acids. Per the germline V gene, CDR1 is SQVTM and CDR2 is ANQGSEA. Trimming removed 4 bases at V and 4 bases at J, with 13 bases between. CDR3 sequence (DNA): TGCAGCGTTGGGAAAACAGGTTTCTATGGCTACACCTTC. It codes for CSVGKTGFYGYTF.

This rearrangement joins TRBV15 to TRBJ2-3; 8 bases are shared with TRBD2. The length of the CDR3 is 14 residues. After removal of 0 bases from V and 5 bases from J, the junction contained 1 base not matched to a gene. Germline loops: CDR1 LNHNV, CDR2 YYDKDF (reference sequence). The CDR3 loop reads CATSRDLAGDTQYF. CDR3 nucleotides: TGTGCCACCAGCAGAGATCTAGCGGGAGATACGCAGTATTTT.

The CDR3 bases are TGTGCCAGCAGTCGAGTTATTGTCGGACAGGGACTCCACTTT. This sequence encodes CASSRVIVGQGLHF. The chain is built from TRBV28 and TRBJ1-6, with 8 bases that match TRBD1. Per germline, CDR1 MDHEN and CDR2 SYDVKM. CDR3 length: 14 amino acids. J gave up 16 bases and V 5 bases, and 13 bases lay outside the gene matches.

The V gene is TRBV2, the J gene TRBJ2-7, with D possibly being TRBD1 (5 bases). CDR1 and CDR2 (germline): SNHLY, FYNNEI. This CDR3 has 11 amino acids. Trimming cost V 7 bases and J 6 bases, with 10 bases left between them. The CDR3 DNA sequence: TGTGCCAGCAAGGGGTTAAGCGAGCAGTACTTC. It translates to CASKGLSEQYF.

The chain links TRBV19 to TRBJ1-1; unclear D gene. This CDR3 contains 14 residues. V was shortened by 3 bases and J by 0 bases, with 8 bases between the two germline ends. The germline V gene has CDR1 LNHDA and CDR2 SQIVND (reference sequence). In nucleotides, the CDR3 is TGTGCCAGTAGTATCCTGGATCTGAACACTGAAGCTTTCTTT. Translation gives CASSILDLNTEAFF.

The rearrangement joins TRBV30 to TRBJ1-5; 11 bases align to TRBD1. The CDR3 contains 16 residues. CDR1 is GTSNPN, CDR2 SVGIG, per germline (reference sequence). V lost 0 bases and J lost 6; bases outside the gene matches: 7. The CDR3 coding sequence is TGTGCCTGGAGTGTACTAGGACAGGGGGCCGTTCAGCCCCAGCATTTT. This encodes CAWSVLGQGAVQPQHF.

A note on this clone: The junction departs from germline at one end; a sequencing error may be responsible. The chain is built from TRBV5-8 and TRBJ2-3; D may match TRBD1 or TRBD2 (5 bases each). CDR1 and CDR2 from the germline V gene are SGHTS and YDEGEE. The CDR3 length is 12 residues. The CDR3 region is CASTLRGDTQYF. DNA of the CDR3: TGTGCCAGCACCTTGAGGGGAGATACGCAGTATTTT.

The chain combines TRBV7-9 with TRBJ2-7, with 8 bases lining up with TRBD2. V lost 5 bases, J lost 3 bases, and 6 bases stayed unmatched. Germline CDR1 and CDR2: SEHNR and FQNEAQ (reference sequence). This CDR3 spans 14 amino acids. CDR3 sequence reads: CASSASGTSYEQYF. For the CDR3, the DNA is TGTGCCAGCAGCGCATCCGGGACTAGCTACGAGCAGTACTTC.

This chain connects TRBV5-1 to TRBJ2-7, with unresolved D. V lost 0 bases, J lost 2 bases, and 6 bases lay in between. Germline V lookup: CDR1 SGHRS, CDR2 YFSETQ. The CDR3 totals 13 residues. The CDR3 is CASSLGVAYEQYF. The CDR3 coding sequence is TGCGCCAGCAGCTTGGGGGTTGCCTACGAGCAGTACTTC.

The V gene is TRBV15, the J gene TRBJ1-1; 7 bases fit TRBD1. The CDR3 is 14 amino acids. Trimming removed 6 bases from V and 1 base from J; junction bases left unmatched: 5. The germline gives CDR1 LNHNV, CDR2 YYDKDF (reference sequence). The CDR3 DNA is TGTGCCACCAGACGGGGACAGACGAACACTGAAGCTTTCTTT. This encodes CATRRGQTNTEAFF.

The chain recombines TRBV7-8 with TRBJ2-3; D is unclear. The CDR3 is 15 residues long. The V end lost 5 bases, the J end lost 0 bases, and 12 bases lay between the germline ends. CDR1 and CDR2 from the germline V gene are SGHVS and FQNEAQ. The CDR3 nucleotides read TGTGCCAGCAGCCCGCATACACCAAGCACAGATACGCAGTATTTT. This sequence encodes CASSPHTPSTDTQYF.

The chain is built from TRBV5-1 and TRBJ2-1; maybe TRBD1 (6 bases). CDR1 SGHRS and CDR2 YFSETQ come from the germline V gene. This CDR3 has 16 amino acids. Trimming cost V 2 bases and J 1 base, with 13 bases left between them. CDR3 loop: CASSFSLGGSYNEQFF. In DNA form, the CDR3 reads TGCGCCAGCAGCTTTAGTTTAGGGGGTTCCTACAATGAGCAGTTCTTC.

The rearrangement links TRBV19 to TRBJ2-7, with 7 bases aligning to TRBD1. The CDR3 has 15 amino acids. The V gene end was trimmed by 1 base and the J gene end by 3 bases; junction bases not matched to a gene: 6. Germline V CDR1 and CDR2: LNHDA, SQIVND (reference sequence). In DNA form, the CDR3 reads TGTGCCAGTAGTATAGGGACAACAGGGGACTACGAGCAGTACTTC. As protein: CASSIGTTGDYEQYF. Full variable domain (remainder filled in from reference TRBV19 and TRBJ2-7): DGGITQSPKYLFRKEGQNVTLSCEQNLNHDAMYWYRQDPGQGLRLIYYSQIVNDFQKGDIAEGYSVSREKKESFPLTVTSAQKNPTAFYLCASSIGTTGDYEQYFGPGTRLTVT.

The rearrangement uses TRBV2 and TRBJ1-5; 9 bases align to TRBD1. The CDR3 sequence is 16 residues long. V lost 6 bases, J lost 6 bases, and 12 bases stayed unmatched. Germline V gene data show CDR1 as SNHLY and CDR2 as FYNNEI. In DNA, the CDR3 is TGTGCCAGCAGCCCAGACCGGGACAGGGTAGGTCAGCCCCAGCATTTT. This codes for CASSPDRDRVGQPQHF.

The chain joins TRBV29-1 to TRBJ2-7; no reliable D call. In germline, CDR1 is SQVTM, CDR2 ANQGSEA. This CDR3 has 12 amino acids. Trimming cost V 5 bases and J 5 bases, with 13 bases left between them. CDR3 sequence reads: CSVQAAIHEQYF. CDR3 nucleotide sequence: TGCAGCGTTCAGGCGGCGATTCACGAGCAGTACTTC.

CDR3 in amino acids: CASSIRAVGSSYNEQFF. The CDR3 DNA reads TGTGCCAGTAGTATTCGGGCGGTCGGTTCGTCCTACAATGAGCAGTTCTTC. V usage is TRBV19 and J usage is TRBJ2-1; no definite D call. CDR3 length: 17 residues. CDR1 and CDR2 from the germline V gene are LNHDA and SQIVND (reference sequence). Trimming took 3 bases from V and 1 from J, leaving 16 bases between them. Combining the CDR3 with reference TRBV19 and TRBJ2-1 gives the whole variable domain DGGITQSPKYLFRKEGQNVTLSCEQNLNHDAMYWYRQDPGQGLRLIYYSQIVNDFQKGDIAEGYSVSREKKESFPLTVTSAQKNPTAFYLCASSIRAVGSSYNEQFFGPGTRLTVL.

This chain links TRBV2 with TRBJ2-7, with D unresolved. This CDR3 is built from 12 residues. Trimming removed 7 bases from V and 7 bases from J, with 14 bases in between. Germline V gene lookup returns CDR1 SNHLY and CDR2 FYNNEI. CDR3: CASNQEAGEQYF. CDR3 bases: TGTGCCAGCAATCAAGAGGCTGGGGAGCAGTACTTC.

The rearrangement uses TRBV6-1 and TRBJ1-2; D uncertain. CDR3 length: 15 residues. With 2 bases removed from V and 4 bases from J, the gap between germline ends came to 14 bases. Germline V CDR1 and CDR2: MNHNS, SASEGT. CDR3: CASSETATAFYGYTF. The CDR3 DNA follows: TGTGCCAGCAGTGAAACGGCGACCGCTTTCTATGGCTACACCTTC.

The chain joins TRBV5-6 to TRBJ2-2; 9 bases are a match to TRBD1. This CDR3 is built from 15 residues. The V gene's germline CDR1 is SGHDT and CDR2 YYEEEE. V trimming: 3 bases; J trimming: 5 bases; junction bases outside the gene matches: 5. For the CDR3, the DNA is TGTGCCAGCAGCTCGGACAGGGGTCGAACCGGGGAGCTGTTTTTT. This gives the protein CASSSDRGRTGELFF.

J is TRBJ1-2 and V is TRBV19; D uncertain. V dropped 8 bases and J dropped 3 bases, with 10 bases sitting between them. From germline, CDR1 is LNHDA and CDR2 SQIVND (reference sequence). The length of the CDR3 is 12 residues. The CDR3 here is CASADTYYGYTF. The CDR3 DNA is TGTGCCAGTGCCGACACTTACTATGGCTACACCTTC.

The CDR3 here is CASSVVAGSSYNEQFF. CDR3 DNA sequence: TGTGCCAGCAGCGTAGTGGCGGGAAGCTCCTACAATGAGCAGTTCTTC. The V call is TRBV9, the J call TRBJ2-1, with D perhaps TRBD2 (6 bases). Trimming left V 0 bases short and J 0 bases short, with 10 bases between. The CDR3 covers 16 residues. The germline V gene has CDR1 SGDLS and CDR2 YYNGEE.

V and J are TRBV7-2 and TRBJ2-7; 7 nucleotides match TRBD2. The V and J ends lost 5 bases and 2 bases, in that order; junction bases with no gene match: 9. The length of the CDR3 is 15 residues. The V gene's germline CDR1 is SGHTA and CDR2 FQGNSA. Here the CDR3 reads CASSLSAGTTYEQYF. As DNA, the CDR3 is TGTGCCAGCAGCCTCTCAGCGGGAACTACCTACGAGCAGTACTTC.

This chain joins TRBV10-2 and TRBJ1-5; D not certain. The CDR3 runs 15 residues. The V end lost 8 bases, the J end lost 7 bases, and 21 bases lay between the germline ends. Germline V CDR1 and CDR2: WSHSY, SAAADI. CDR3 protein: CASHSTEGTPQPQHF. The DNA of the CDR3 is TGCGCCAGCCACTCCACGGAGGGAACTCCCCAGCCCCAGCATTTT.